The 13 T cell receptor beta chains given below trace back to one sample, sequenced in a study of blood T cell repertoires in COVID-19. Assay used: immunoSEQ multiplex PCR; TCRdb lists only in-frame clones, some missing. The sample has approximately 290,000 clones, 90% seen once. The sequenced sample was PBMCs or T cells enriched from blood (not recorded which). The receptors originated from a woman aged 25 to 45 who had recovered from COVID-19.

The chain employs TRBV23-1 and TRBJ2-4; 7 bases fit TRBD2. TRBV23-1 is marked as an open reading frame, function uncertain. Trimming removed 0 bases from V and 9 bases from J; junction bases left unmatched: 8. The CDR3 has 15 amino acids. The DNA for the CDR3 is TGCGCCAGCAGTCAATCGGAGGCGGGAGCTTGCATTCAGTACTTC. This translates into CASSQSEAGACIQYF.

V and J are TRBV14 and TRBJ2-1, with D possibly being TRBD2 (6 bases). The CDR3 has 14 residues. V was shortened by 1 base and J by 4 bases, with 8 bases between the two germline ends. From germline, CDR1 is SGHDN and CDR2 FVKESK. The DNA for the CDR3 is TGTGCCAGCAGCCAAGGGACTATTTACAATGAGCAGTTCTTC. Translating it yields CASSQGTIYNEQFF.

V gene TRBV7-9 combines with J gene TRBJ2-1; possible D gene TRBD1, 6 bases. The germline gives CDR1 SEHNR, CDR2 FQNEAQ (reference sequence). Trimming cost V 4 bases and J 6 bases, with 10 bases left between them. The length of the CDR3 is 13 residues. This CDR3 reads CASSSGQINEQFF. CDR3 coding DNA: TGTGCCAGCAGCTCCGGACAGATCAATGAGCAGTTCTTC. The full variable domain, in which reference TRBV7-9 and TRBJ2-1 provide the parts outside the CDR3, is DTGVSQNPRHKITKRGQNVTFRCDPISEHNRLYWYRQTLGQGPEFLTYFQNEAQLEKSRLLSDRFSAERPKGSFSTLEIQRTEQGDSAMYLCASSSGQINEQFFGPGTRLTVL.

The J gene is TRBJ1-4, the V gene TRBV10-3, with a possible D match to TRBD1 (6 bases). There are 17 residues in the CDR3. Germline lookup yields CDR1 ENHRY and CDR2 SYGVKD. V was cut by 6 bases and J by 0 bases, with 17 bases left in between. CDR3 loop: CAISQGQSLSTNEKLFF. CDR3 DNA: TGTGCCATCAGCCAAGGACAGTCTCTTTCAACTAATGAAAAACTGTTTTTT.

This clone was seen a handful of times. The genes are TRBV3-1 (or the pseudogene TRBV3-2) and TRBJ2-1, with D unclear. Looked up from germline, CDR1 is LGHDT and CDR2 is YNNKEL (reference sequence). CDR3 size: 16 residues. V lost 3 bases and J lost 0, with 12 bases in between. The CDR3 region has the DNA TGTGCCAGCAGCCAGGTTGGTATCGGCTCCTACAATGAGCAGTTCTTC. It translates to CASSQVGIGSYNEQFF.

The gene calls are TRBV19 and TRBJ2-2; TRBD1 matches 7 bases. J was trimmed by 3 bases and V by 4 bases; bases with no gene match: 2. CDR1 and CDR2 (germline): LNHDA, SQIVND (reference sequence). CDR3 size: 14 residues. The CDR3 here is CASSRDSDTGELFF. The CDR3 DNA follows: TGTGCCAGTAGTAGGGACAGCGACACCGGGGAGCTGTTTTTT. The full variable domain, completed using reference TRBV19 and TRBJ2-2, is DGGITQSPKYLFRKEGQNVTLSCEQNLNHDAMYWYRQDPGQGLRLIYYSQIVNDFQKGDIAEGYSVSREKKESFPLTVTSAQKNPTAFYLCASSRDSDTGELFFGEGSRLTVL.

The chain recombines TRBV5-1 with TRBJ2-3; possible D gene TRBD2, 7 bases. The germline gives CDR1 SGHRS, CDR2 YFSETQ. The V and J ends lost 4 bases and 4 bases respectively, with 13 bases between them. This CDR3 comprises 14 residues. Here the CDR3 reads CASSRGEGADTQYF. The CDR3, as DNA: TGCGCCAGCAGCCGCGGGGAGGGGGCAGATACGCAGTATTTT.

V and J are TRBV15 and TRBJ2-7; a weak D match, TRBD1 (6 bases). Germline CDR1 and CDR2: LNHNV and YYDKDF (reference sequence). This CDR3 contains 14 residues. Trimming removed 5 bases at V and 0 bases at J, with 11 bases between. CDR3 sequence: CATSSWTDSYEQYF. In DNA, the CDR3 is TGTGCCACCAGCTCTTGGACAGACTCCTACGAGCAGTACTTC. Supplemented by reference TRBV15 and TRBJ2-7, the full variable domain reads DAMVIQNPRYQVTQFGKPVTLSCSQTLNHNVMYWYQQKSSQAPKLLFHYYDKDFNNEADTPDNFQSRRPNTSFCFLDIRSPGLGDTAMYLCATSSWTDSYEQYFGPGTRLTVT.

The CDR3, as DNA: TGCAGTGCGAGTCCCCCGGTCGGGAGGGGGACGCAGTATTTT. Translated: CSASPPVGRGTQYF. The gene calls are TRBV20-1 and TRBJ2-3; 8 bases map to TRBD2. V lost 6 bases to trimming and J lost 9 bases; unmatched junction nucleotides: 14. The CDR3 loop spans 14 amino acids. The germline V gene encodes CDR1 DFQATT and CDR2 SNEGSKA (reference sequence).

The chain recombines TRBV28 with TRBJ1-2; D is undetermined. From germline, CDR1 is MDHEN and CDR2 SYDVKM. This CDR3 region has 14 residues. Trimming stripped 9 bases from V and 2 bases from J, with 16 bases between. As DNA, the CDR3 is TGTGCCAGTAACCTCACTCCCGGGAACTATGGCTACACCTTC. Translated: CASNLTPGNYGYTF.

The rearrangement joins TRBV7-3 to TRBJ2-1; D is unclear. V lost 5 bases and J lost 3, with 14 bases in between. Germline CDR1 is SGHTA and CDR2 is FQGTGA. The CDR3 totals 15 residues. The CDR3 protein is CASSPSTGSYNEQFF. CDR3 sequence (DNA): TGTGCCAGCAGCCCGAGTACTGGTAGCTACAATGAGCAGTTCTTC.

The genes are TRBV12-3 or TRBV12-4 and TRBJ2-1; D perhaps matches TRBD1 (6 bases). V lost 1 base, J lost 12 bases, and 13 bases lay in between. This CDR3 spans 13 amino acids. This CDR3 reads CASSLEGVMGQFF. CDR3 DNA sequence: TGTGCCAGCAGTTTAGAGGGGGTAATGGGGCAGTTCTTC.

V is TRBV19 and J is TRBJ1-2, with no clear D. The CDR3 extends over 12 amino acids. Trimming removed 10 bases from V and 2 bases from J, with 11 bases in between. CDR1 and CDR2 (germline): LNHDA, SQIVND (reference sequence). CDR3 DNA sequence: TGTGCCACGAGGGAAGGGAACTATGGCTACACCTTC. Amino acids: CATREGNYGYTF.